This T cell receptor beta chain was retrieved from a study of long-term antiretroviral therapy in people with HIV. Study-level results: In samples taken after ART, diversity increased but remained below transplant donor control levels. Controls had broader CDR3 length ranges than HIV repertoires did.

For this clone: The antigen is unknown.

Trimming took 1 base from V and 3 from J; bases not matched to a gene: 12. This CDR3 has 18 amino acids. Germline-derived CDR1 and CDR2 are SGDLS and YYNGEE. An immunoSEQ assay, version v3.0, was performed at survey level. TCRdb's table, derived via immunoSEQ multiplex PCR, lists solely in-frame clones and lacks some. This table holds about 20,000 clones, 92% found once. The material was unsorted PBMCs, obtained 4.4 years after starting antiretroviral therapy. J is TRBJ2-2 and V is TRBV9, with 7 bases identical to TRBD2. This receptor was obtained from a woman between 50 and 59 years old with HIV. In DNA, the CDR3 is TGTGCCAGCAGCGTAAAACCCATCACGGGGGGATACACCGGGGAGCTGTTTTTT. Encoded protein: CASSVKPITGGYTGELFF.